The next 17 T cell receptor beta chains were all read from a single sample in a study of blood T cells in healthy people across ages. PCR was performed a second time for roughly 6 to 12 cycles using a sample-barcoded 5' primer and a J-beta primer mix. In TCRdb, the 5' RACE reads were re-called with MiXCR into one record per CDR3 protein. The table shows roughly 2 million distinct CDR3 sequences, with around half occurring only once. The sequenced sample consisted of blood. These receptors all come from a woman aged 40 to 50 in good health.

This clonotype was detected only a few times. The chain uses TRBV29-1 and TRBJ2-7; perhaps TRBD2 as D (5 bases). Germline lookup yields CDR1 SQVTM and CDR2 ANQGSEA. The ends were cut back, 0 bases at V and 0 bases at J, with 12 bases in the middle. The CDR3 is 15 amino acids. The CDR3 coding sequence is TGCAGCGTTGAAGAAGGGAGAGGTAGCTCCTACGAGCAGTACTTC. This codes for CSVEEGRGSSYEQYF.

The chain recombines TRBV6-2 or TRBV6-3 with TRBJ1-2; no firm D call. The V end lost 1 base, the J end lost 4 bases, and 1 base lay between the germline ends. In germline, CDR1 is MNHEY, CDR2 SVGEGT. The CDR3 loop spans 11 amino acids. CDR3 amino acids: CASSYFYGYTF. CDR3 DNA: TGTGCCAGCAGTTACTTCTATGGCTACACCTTC.

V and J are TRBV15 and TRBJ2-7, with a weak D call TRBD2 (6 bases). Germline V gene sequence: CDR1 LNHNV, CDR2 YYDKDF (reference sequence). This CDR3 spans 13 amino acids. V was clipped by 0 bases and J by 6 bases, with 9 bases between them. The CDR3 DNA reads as TGTGCCACCAGCAGAGATGGAGGGCCCGAGCAGTACTTC. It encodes CATSRDGGPEQYF. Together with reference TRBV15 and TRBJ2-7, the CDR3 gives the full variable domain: DAMVIQNPRYQVTQFGKPVTLSCSQTLNHNVMYWYQQKSSQAPKLLFHYYDKDFNNEADTPDNFQSRRPNTSFCFLDIRSPGLGDTAMYLCATSRDGGPEQYFGPGTRLTVT.

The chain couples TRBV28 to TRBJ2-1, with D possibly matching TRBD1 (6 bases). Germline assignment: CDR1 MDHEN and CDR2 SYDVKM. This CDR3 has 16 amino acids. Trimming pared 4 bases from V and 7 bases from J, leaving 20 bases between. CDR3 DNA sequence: TGTGCCAGCAGTTCCCCTCGAGGGGGAGTCATGAATGAGCAGTTCTTC. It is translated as CASSSPRGGVMNEQFF.

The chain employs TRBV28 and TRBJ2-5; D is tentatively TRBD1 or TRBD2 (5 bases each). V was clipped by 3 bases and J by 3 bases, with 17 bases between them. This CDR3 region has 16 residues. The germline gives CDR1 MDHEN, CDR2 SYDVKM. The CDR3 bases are TGTGCCAGCAGTTTCCGGGACCGTCCCCCAAAAGAGACCCAGTACTTC. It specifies CASSFRDRPPKETQYF.

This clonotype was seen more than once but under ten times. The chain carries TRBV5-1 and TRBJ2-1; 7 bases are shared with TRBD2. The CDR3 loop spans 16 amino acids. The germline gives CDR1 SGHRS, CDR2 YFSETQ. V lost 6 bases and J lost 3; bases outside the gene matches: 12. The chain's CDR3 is CASTLTTLALYNEQFF. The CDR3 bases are TGCGCCAGCACTCTCACCACACTAGCGCTCTACAATGAGCAGTTCTTC.

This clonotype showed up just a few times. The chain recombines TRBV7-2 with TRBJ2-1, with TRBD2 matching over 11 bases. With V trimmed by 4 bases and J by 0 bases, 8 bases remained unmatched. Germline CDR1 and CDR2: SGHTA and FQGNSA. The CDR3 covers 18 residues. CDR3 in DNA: TGTGCCAGCAGCTGGCCTAGCGGGGGGAAAAGCTCCTACAATGAGCAGTTCTTC. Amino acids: CASSWPSGGKSSYNEQFF.

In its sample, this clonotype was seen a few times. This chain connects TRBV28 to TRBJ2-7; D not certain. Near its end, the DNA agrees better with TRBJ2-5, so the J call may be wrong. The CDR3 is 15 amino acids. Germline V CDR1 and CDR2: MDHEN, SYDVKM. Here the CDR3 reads CASTYNTPGSRTQYF. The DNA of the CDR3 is TGTGCCAGCACCTACAACACACCTGGAAGTAGGACCCAGTACTTC.

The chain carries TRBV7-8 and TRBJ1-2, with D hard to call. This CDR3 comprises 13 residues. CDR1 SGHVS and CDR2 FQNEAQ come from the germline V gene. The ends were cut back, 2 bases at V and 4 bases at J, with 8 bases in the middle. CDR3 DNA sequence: TGTGCCAGCAGCTTACAGAATTTCTATGGCTACACCTTC. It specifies CASSLQNFYGYTF.

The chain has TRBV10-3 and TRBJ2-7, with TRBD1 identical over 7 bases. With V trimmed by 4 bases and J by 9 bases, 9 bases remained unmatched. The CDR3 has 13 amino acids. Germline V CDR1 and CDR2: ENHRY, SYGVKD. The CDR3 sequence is CAISARQGCGQYF. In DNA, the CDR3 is TGTGCCATCAGTGCTAGACAGGGTTGCGGGCAGTACTTC.

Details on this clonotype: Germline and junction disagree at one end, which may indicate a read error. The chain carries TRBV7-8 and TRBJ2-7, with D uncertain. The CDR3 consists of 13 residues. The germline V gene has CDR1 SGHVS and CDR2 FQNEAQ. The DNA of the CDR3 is TGTACCAGCAGCCTTGGACCCGACTACGAGCAGTACTTC. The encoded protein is CTSSLGPDYEQYF.

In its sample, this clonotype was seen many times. The CDR3 DNA sequence: TGTGCCAGCAGTTTAAGGCAGGCCAAAAACATTCAGTACTTC. Translating gives CASSLRQAKNIQYF. The chain couples TRBV28 to TRBJ2-4, with no clear D. This CDR3 comprises 14 residues. Looked up from germline, CDR1 is MDHEN and CDR2 is SYDVKM. The ends were cut back, 2 bases at V and 1 base at J, with 6 bases in the middle.

The CDR3 is CASAGKGGLGTQYF. In DNA form, the CDR3 reads TGTGCCAGCGCCGGCAAGGGGGGCTTGGGGACGCAGTATTTT. This rearrangement joins TRBV6-6 to TRBJ2-3; D may correspond to TRBD1 or TRBD2 (6 bases each). The CDR3 runs 14 residues. Per the germline V gene, CDR1 is MNHNY and CDR2 is SVGAGI (reference sequence). Trimming pared 8 bases from V and 9 bases from J, leaving 21 bases between.

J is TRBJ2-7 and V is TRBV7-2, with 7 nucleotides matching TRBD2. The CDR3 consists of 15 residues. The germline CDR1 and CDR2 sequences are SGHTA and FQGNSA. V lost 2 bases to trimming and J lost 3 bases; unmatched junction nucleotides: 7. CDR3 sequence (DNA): TGTGCCAGCAGCTTAATGGGGCTAGCGGACTACGAGCAGTACTTC. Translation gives CASSLMGLADYEQYF.

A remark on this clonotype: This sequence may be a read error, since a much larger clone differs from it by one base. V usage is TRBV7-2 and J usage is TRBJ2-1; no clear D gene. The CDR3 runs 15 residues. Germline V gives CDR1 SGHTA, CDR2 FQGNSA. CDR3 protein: CANSPTSSSYNEQFF. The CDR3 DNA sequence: TGTGCCAACAGCCCTACATCGAGCTCCTACAATGAGCAGTTCTTC.

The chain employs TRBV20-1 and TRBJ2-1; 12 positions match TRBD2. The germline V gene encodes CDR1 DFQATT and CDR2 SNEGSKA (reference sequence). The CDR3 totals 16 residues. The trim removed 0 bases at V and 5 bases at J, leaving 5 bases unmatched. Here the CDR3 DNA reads TGCAGTGCTAGAGATGTCCGGACTAGCGGGGACAATGAGCAGTTCTTC. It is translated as CSARDVRTSGDNEQFF.

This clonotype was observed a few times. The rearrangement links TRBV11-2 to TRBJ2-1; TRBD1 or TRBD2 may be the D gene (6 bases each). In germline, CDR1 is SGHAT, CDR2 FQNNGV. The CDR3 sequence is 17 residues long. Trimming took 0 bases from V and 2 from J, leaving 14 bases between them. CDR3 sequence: CASSLERGDPTYNEQFF. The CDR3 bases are TGTGCCAGCAGCTTAGAGAGGGGGGACCCCACCTACAATGAGCAGTTCTTC.